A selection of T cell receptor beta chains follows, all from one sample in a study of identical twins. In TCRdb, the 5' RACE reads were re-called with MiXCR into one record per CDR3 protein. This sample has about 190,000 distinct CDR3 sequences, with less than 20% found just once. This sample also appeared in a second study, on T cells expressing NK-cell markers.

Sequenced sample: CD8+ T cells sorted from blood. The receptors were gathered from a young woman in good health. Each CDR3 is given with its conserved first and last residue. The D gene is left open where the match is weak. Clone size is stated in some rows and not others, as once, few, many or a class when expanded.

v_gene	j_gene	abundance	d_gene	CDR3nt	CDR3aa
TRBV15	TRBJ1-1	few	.	TGTGCCACCAGCAGAGGGGAGAGGAACACTGAAGCTTTCTTT	CATSRGERNTEAFF
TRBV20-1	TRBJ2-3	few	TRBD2	TGCAGTGCTTGGGATTTAGCGGGGTTTACAGATACGCAGTATTTT	CSAWDLAGFTDTQYF
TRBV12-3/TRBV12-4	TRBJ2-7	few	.	TGTGCCAGCATGGGGTCTGACAACGAGCAGTACTTC	CASMGSDNEQYF
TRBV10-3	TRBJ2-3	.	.	TGTGCCATCAGTGGCGGGGTTACAGATACGCAGTATTTT	CAISGGVTDTQYF
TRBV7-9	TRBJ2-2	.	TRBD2	TGTGCCAGCAGCACGAACCTAGCGGGGGCGAACACCGGGGAGCTGTTTTTT	CASSTNLAGANTGELFF
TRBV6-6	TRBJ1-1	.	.	TGTGCCAGCAGTTACGGTGGTCCCGAAGCTTTCTTT	CASSYGGPEAFF
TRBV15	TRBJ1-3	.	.	TGTGCCACGTCCGGGACATCGAACACCATATATTTT	CATSGTSNTIYF
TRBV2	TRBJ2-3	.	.	TGTGCCAACATTGGGGGGGCTACAGATACGCAGTATTTT	CANIGGATDTQYF
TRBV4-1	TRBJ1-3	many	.	TGCGCCAGCAGCGGACCCCGGAACACCATATATTTT	CASSGPRNTIYF
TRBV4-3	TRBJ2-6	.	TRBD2	TGCGCCAGCAGCCAAAGCGGGAGAGGGGCCGGGGCCAACGTCCTGACTTTC	CASSQSGRGAGANVLTF
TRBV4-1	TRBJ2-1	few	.	TGCGCCAGCAGCCAAGAGAAACTAGGAGATGAGCAGTTCTTC	CASSQEKLGDEQFF
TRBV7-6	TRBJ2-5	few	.	TGTGCCAGCAGCTTAGGCCTGATAGCGGAAGAGACCCAGTACTTC	CASSLGLIAEETQYF
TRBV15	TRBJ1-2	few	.	TGTGCCACCAGCAGAATATCCTCAGGACAGCCCGGCGGCTACACCTTC	CATSRISSGQPGGYTF
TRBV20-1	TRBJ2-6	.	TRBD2	TGCAGTGCTAGGGACTTTAGCGGGGGGGCTTCTGGGGCCAACGTCCTGACTTTC	CSARDFSGGASGANVLTF
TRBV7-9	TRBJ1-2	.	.	TGTGCCAGCAGCCCAGATCATGAGGGCTACACCTTC	CASSPDHEGYTF
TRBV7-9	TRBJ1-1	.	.	TGTGCCAGCAGCCCGAATTGGGGGCGGGGCACTGAAGCTTTCTTT	CASSPNWGRGTEAFF
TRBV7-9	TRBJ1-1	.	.	TGTGCCAGCAGCTTAGGTTTCAGGGGATACACTGAAGCTTTCTTT	CASSLGFRGYTEAFF
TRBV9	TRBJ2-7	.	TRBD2	TGTGCCAGCAGCGGGGGGTCCTCGTTGGGACTAACCTCCTACGAGCAGTACTTC	CASSGGSSLGLTSYEQYF
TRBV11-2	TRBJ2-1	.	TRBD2	TGTGACAGCAGCTTACAGACTAGCGGGTACAATGAGCAGTTCTTC	CDSSLQTSGYNEQFF
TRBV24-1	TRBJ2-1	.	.	TGTGCCACCAGTGAGGGGTTAGCACTGTTGAATGAGCAGTTCTTC	CATSEGLALLNEQFF
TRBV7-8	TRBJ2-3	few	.	TGTGCCAGCAGCGCCAATTCGGGGGATACGCAGTATTTT	CASSANSGDTQYF
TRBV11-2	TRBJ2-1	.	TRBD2	TGTGCCAGCAGCCGTTTACTAGCGGGAGATCAAGAGCAGTTCTTC	CASSRLLAGDQEQFF
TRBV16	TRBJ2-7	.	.	TGTGCCAGCAGCCAATCTAAGGAGGGCGTCTCCTACGAGCAGTACTTC	CASSQSKEGVSYEQYF
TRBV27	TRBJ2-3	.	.	TGTGCCAGCAGCCCTGAGCAGGATACGCAGTATTTT	CASSPEQDTQYF
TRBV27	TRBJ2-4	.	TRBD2	TGTGCCAGCAGTTTAGGGGGGGAAAACATTCAGTACTTC	CASSLGGENIQYF